This T cell receptor beta chain was sequenced for a study of blood T cell repertoires in COVID-19. About the study: PBMCs, B-cell-depleted T cells, or T cells were the source of the cDNA or gDNA that made up the material.

Trimming removed 7 bases from V and 3 bases from J; junction bases left unmatched: 15. The CDR3 is made up of 15 amino acids. Germline V gene data show CDR1 as SQVTM and CDR2 as ANQGSEA. Here immunoSEQ multiplex PCR was the method, and the copy in TCRdb shows in-frame clones only, minus some. The sample includes 30,000 to 45,000 clones, around 86% of them seen just once. This TCR was sampled from a human donor in a cohort sampled during active COVID-19. Sequenced input: peripheral blood. The chain has TRBV29-1 and TRBJ2-7; the match to TRBD1 covers 7 bases. CDR3 nucleotides: TGCAGCGCCCCCAGGACAGGAGGTTATAGCTACGAGCAGTACTTC. Translating it yields CSAPRTGGYSYEQYF.